This entry lists 9 T cell receptor beta chains sequenced from one sample in a study of tumor and adjacent non-tumor tissue in lung cancer. The template was RNA from unsorted bulk tissue. TCRbeta libraries were built with three rounds of nested PCR, modified from ARM-PCR. Each CDR3 protein gets one entry after TCRdb re-called the multiplex PCR reads with MiXCR. Among over 60,000 distinct CDR3 sequences listed, 73% were seen once. The specimen sequenced was lung tumor tissue. The source is a man in his sixties with non-small cell lung cancer.

Remarks on this clonotype: It is likely a read error, because the conserved phenylalanine at the end of the CDR3 is missing. The chain joins TRBV20-1 to TRBJ2-7; the D is unclear. The germline V gene encodes CDR1 DFQATT and CDR2 SNEGSKA (reference sequence). V was pared by 3 bases and J by 3 bases, with 6 bases between. The CDR3 has 11 residues. The CDR3 DNA reads as TGCAGTGCTAGGGCGAGCTACGAGCAGTACTTA. It yields the protein CSARASYEQYL.

This chain joins TRBV10-3 and TRBJ2-3, with 8 bases identical to TRBD2. Trimming removed 6 bases from V and 5 bases from J; junction bases left unmatched: 10. The CDR3 sequence is 15 residues long. The germline V gene encodes CDR1 ENHRY and CDR2 SYGVKD. The CDR3 DNA reads TGTGCCATCAGCGAGGCTAGCGGGTGTCGAGATACGCAGTATTTT. It translates to CAISEASGCRDTQYF.

The chain has TRBV29-1 and TRBJ2-7; the D is unclear. The CDR3 length is 12 residues. Germline values: CDR1 SQVTM, CDR2 ANQGSEA. V shed 3 bases and J shed 5 bases, with 11 bases lying between them. CDR3 DNA: TGCAGCGTTGAGTACAATGAGGACGAGCAGTACTTC. This encodes CSVEYNEDEQYF.

Concerning this clonotype itself: Since no conserved phenylalanine or tryptophan closes the CDR3, a read error is the likely cause. The chain has TRBV20-1 and TRBJ2-7; D gene ambiguous. The CDR3 is made up of 13 amino acids. V was clipped by 8 bases and J by 3 bases, with 17 bases between them. Germline CDR1 is DFQATT and CDR2 is SNEGSKA (reference sequence). The CDR3 loop is CSPRSRTGYEQYP. CDR3 sequence (DNA): TGCAGTCCAAGGAGCAGGACCGGCTACGAGCAGTACCCC.

As for this clonotype: Compared with germline, one end of the junction differs, possibly owing to a read error. V gene TRBV6-5 combines with J gene TRBJ1-1; D uncertain. Germline V CDR1 and CDR2: MNHEY, SVGAGI. This CDR3 contains 15 residues. The CDR3 sequence: CASSYGGRVSTETFF. The CDR3 region has the DNA TGTGCCAGCAGTTACGGCGGTCGGGTGTCCACTGAAACTTTCTTT.

With respect to this clonotype: The conserved phenylalanine or tryptophan normally closing the CDR3 is absent here, so this likely arose from a read error. This chain's CDR3 is CASKDTWGPYDEQFL. The DNA for the CDR3 is TGTGCCAGCAAGGACACTTGGGGCCCCTACGATGAGCAGTTCTTA. The chain couples TRBV6-1 to TRBJ2-1, with D possibly TRBD1 on 5 matching bases. The CDR3 runs to 15 residues. CDR1 is MNHNS, CDR2 SASEGT, per germline.

This clonotype has just a few counts. A read error is possible here, since a much larger clone lies one base away. V and J are TRBV20-1 and TRBJ2-3, with TRBD2 matching 8 bases. Per the germline V gene, CDR1 is DFQATT and CDR2 is SNEGSKA (reference sequence). The CDR3 has 16 residues. The CDR3 is CSASGVTSGGTDTQFF. The CDR3 DNA reads TGCAGTGCTAGCGGCGTAACTAGCGGAGGCACAGATACGCAGTTTTTT.

This clonotype has a count of ten or more. Germline and junction disagree at one end, which may indicate a read error. This chain uses TRBV5-6 with TRBJ1-1, with TRBD1 identical over 7 bases. CDR1 SGHDT and CDR2 YYEEEE come from the germline V gene. CDR3 length: 15 residues. CDR3 amino acids: CASSLARDRDPLRIF. The CDR3 coding sequence is TGTGCCAGCAGCTTGGCGCGAGACAGGGACCCCCTCCGAATCTTT.

The chain uses TRBV20-1 and TRBJ2-1; TRBD2 aligns across 7 bases. Germline CDR1 is DFQATT and CDR2 is SNEGSKA (reference sequence). J was trimmed by 14 bases and V by 6 bases; bases with no gene match: 19. This CDR3 comprises 14 residues. DNA for the CDR3: TGCAGTGCCCTAGCGGTCCTCCCAGTGACGGAGAAGTTCTTC. Protein: CSALAVLPVTEKFF.